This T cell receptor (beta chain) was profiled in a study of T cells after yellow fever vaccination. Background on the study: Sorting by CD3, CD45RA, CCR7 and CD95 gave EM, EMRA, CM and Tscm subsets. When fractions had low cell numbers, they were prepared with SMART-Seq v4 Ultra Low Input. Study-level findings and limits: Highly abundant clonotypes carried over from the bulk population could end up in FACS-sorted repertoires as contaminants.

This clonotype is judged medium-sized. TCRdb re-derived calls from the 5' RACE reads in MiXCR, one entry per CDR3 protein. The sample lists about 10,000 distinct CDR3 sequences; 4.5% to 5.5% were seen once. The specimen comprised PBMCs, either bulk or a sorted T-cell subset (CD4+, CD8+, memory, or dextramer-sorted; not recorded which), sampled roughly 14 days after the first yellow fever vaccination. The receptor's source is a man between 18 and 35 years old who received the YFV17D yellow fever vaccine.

The CDR3 here is CASTVTGKNIQYF. The CDR3, as DNA: TGTGCCAGCACCGTGACAGGCAAAAACATTCAGTACTTC. The chain joins TRBV12-3 or TRBV12-4 to TRBJ2-4; D possibly corresponds to TRBD1 (6 bases). The CDR3 contains 13 residues. Trimming took 7 bases from V and 3 from J, leaving 10 bases between them.